The clone carrying this T cell receptor (beta chain) was seen many times. CDR3 size: 15 residues. Trimming shortened V by 5 bases and J by 0 bases, and 14 bases separated the two germline ends. CDR1 is LGHNA and CDR2 is YSLEER in the germline V gene. TCRdb used MiXCR to reprocess the RT-PCR reads, holding one entry per CDR3 protein. Counted here are more than 550,000 distinct CDR3 sequences, approximately 15% occurring once; the ten biggest clones make up 3.6%. The chain couples TRBV4-3 to TRBJ2-7, with D unresolved. This clonotype was obtained from a female donor in good health, serving as a healthy control. Sequenced input: memory CD4+ T cells from blood. The CDR3: CASSSLPGPSYEQYF. CDR3 bases: TGCGCCAGCAGCAGTCTCCCGGGCCCCTCCTACGAGCAGTACTTC.